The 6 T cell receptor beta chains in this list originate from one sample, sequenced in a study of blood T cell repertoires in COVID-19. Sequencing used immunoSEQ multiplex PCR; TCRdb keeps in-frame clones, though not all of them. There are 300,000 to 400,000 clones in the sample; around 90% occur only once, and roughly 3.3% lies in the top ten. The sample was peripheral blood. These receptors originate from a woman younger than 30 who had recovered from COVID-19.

The chain's CDR3 is CASSNRFYGYTF. CDR3 sequence (DNA): TGTGCCAGCAGTAACAGGTTCTATGGCTACACCTTC. V usage is TRBV6-5 and J usage is TRBJ1-2; tentative D call: TRBD1 (5 bases). Germline V lookup: CDR1 MNHEY, CDR2 SVGAGI. V gave up 5 bases and J gave up 4 bases, with 8 bases separating them. CDR3 length: 12 residues.

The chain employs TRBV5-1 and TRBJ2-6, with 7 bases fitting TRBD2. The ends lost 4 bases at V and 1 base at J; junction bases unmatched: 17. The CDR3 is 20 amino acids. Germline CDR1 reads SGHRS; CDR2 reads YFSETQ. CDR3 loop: CASSPLLPGPGGSGANVLTF. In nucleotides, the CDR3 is TGCGCCAGCAGCCCGCTCCTTCCGGGACCGGGGGGTTCTGGGGCCAACGTCCTGACTTTC.

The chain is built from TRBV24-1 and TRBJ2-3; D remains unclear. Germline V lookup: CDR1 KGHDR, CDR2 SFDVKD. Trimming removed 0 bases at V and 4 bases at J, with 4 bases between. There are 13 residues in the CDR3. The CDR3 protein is CATSDLPSDTQYF. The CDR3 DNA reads TGTGCCACCAGTGATTTGCCCTCAGATACGCAGTATTTT.

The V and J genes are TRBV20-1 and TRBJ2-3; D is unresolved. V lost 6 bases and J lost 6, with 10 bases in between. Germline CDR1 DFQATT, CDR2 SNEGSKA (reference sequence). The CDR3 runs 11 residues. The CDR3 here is CSALPEDTQYF. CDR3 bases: TGCAGTGCCCTTCCGGAGGATACGCAGTATTTT.

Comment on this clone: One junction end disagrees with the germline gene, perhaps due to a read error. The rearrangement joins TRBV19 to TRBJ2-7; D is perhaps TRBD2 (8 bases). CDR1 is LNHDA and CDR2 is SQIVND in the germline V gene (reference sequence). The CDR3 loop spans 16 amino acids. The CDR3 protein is CASSIPRGQPGLGLSF. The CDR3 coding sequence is TGTGCCAGTAGTATCCCCCGGGGACAGCCGGGACTAGGATTATCGTTC.

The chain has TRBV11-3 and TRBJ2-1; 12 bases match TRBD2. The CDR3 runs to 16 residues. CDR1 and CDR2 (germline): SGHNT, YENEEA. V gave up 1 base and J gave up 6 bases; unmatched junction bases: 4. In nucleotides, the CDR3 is TGTGCCAGCAGCTTAGTCTGGACTAGCGGGGTCAATGAGCAGTTCTTC. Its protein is CASSLVWTSGVNEQFF. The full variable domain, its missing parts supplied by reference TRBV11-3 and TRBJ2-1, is EAGVVQSPRYKIIEKKQPVAFWCNPISGHNTLYWYLQNLGQGPELLIRYENEEAVDDSQLPKDRFSAERLKGVDSTLKIQPAELGDSAVYLCASSLVWTSGVNEQFFGPGTRLTVL.